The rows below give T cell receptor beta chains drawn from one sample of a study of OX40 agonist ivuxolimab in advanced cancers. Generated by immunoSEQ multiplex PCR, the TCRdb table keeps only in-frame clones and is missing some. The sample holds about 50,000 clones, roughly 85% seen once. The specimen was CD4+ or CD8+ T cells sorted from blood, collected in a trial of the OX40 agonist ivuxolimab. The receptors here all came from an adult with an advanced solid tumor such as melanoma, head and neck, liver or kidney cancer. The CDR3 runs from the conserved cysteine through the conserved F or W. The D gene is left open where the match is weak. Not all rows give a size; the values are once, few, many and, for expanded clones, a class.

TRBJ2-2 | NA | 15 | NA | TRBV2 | TGTGCCAGCAGTGTTGGACAGAGCAACACCGGGGAGCTGTTTTTT | CASSVGQSNTGELFF
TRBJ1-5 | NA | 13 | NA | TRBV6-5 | TGTGCCAGCAGAAGCGGGTGGGGGCAGCCCCAGCATTTT | CASRSGWGQPQHF
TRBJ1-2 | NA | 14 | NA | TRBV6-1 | TGTGCCAGCAGTGAAGTTAGGGGGGCTCGTGGCTACACCTTC | CASSEVRGARGYTF
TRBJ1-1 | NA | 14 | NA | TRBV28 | TGTGCCAGCAGTCCGCTTAACTGGAACACTGAAGCTTTCTTT | CASSPLNWNTEAFF
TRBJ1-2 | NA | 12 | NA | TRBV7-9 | TGTGCCATATCGTGGGCTGACTATGGCTACACCTTC | CAISWADYGYTF
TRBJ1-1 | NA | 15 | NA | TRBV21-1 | TGTGCCAGCACCAGGACAGGACCCCTGAACACTGAAGCTTTCTTT | CASTRTGPLNTEAFF
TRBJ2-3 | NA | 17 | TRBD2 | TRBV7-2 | TGTGCCAGCAGCTTATGGGGACTAGCGGGAGAAACAGATACGCAGTATTTT | CASSLWGLAGETDTQYF
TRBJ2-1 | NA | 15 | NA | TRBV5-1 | TGCGCCAGCAGCCCTCCGGGACGGAGGTCGGATGAGCAGTTCTTC | CASSPPGRRSDEQFF
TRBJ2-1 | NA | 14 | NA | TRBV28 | TGTGCCAGCAGTTTAAGTCGGATTATGGATGAGCAGTTCTTC | CASSLSRIMDEQFF
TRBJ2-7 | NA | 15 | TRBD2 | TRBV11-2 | TGTGCCAGCAGCGCGGGACTAGCGGGCGCCTACGAGCAGTACTTC | CASSAGLAGAYEQYF
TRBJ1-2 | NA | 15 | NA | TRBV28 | TGTGCCAGCAGTTTCGGGGCCCGGACTAACTATGGCTACACCTTC | CASSFGARTNYGYTF
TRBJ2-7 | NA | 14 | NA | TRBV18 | TGTGCCAGCTCACCACCAGGCCTCCCGGGGGAGCAGTACTTC | CASSPPGLPGEQYF
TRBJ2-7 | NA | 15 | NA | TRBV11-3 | TGTGCCAGCAGCTTCGCTGGGGGGGCCTCCTACGAGCAGTACTTC | CASSFAGGASYEQYF
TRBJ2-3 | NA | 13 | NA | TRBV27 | TGTGCCAGCAGTTACCTAGGCACAGATACGCAGTATTTT | CASSYLGTDTQYF
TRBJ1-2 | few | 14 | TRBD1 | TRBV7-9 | TGTGCCAGCAGCTTAGCAGGCAGGGGGGATGGCTACACCTTC | CASSLAGRGDGYTF
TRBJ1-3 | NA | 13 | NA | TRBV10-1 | TGCGCCAGCAGTCAGGGGTATGGAAACACCATATATTTT | CASSQGYGNTIYF
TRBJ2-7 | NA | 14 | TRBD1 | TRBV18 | TGTGCCAGCTCACCTTCCCGGACAGGGGTCGAGCAGTACTTC | CASSPSRTGVEQYF
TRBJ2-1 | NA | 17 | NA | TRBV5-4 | TGTGCCAGCAGCTTGGAGATGGGACTCATTTCCTACAATGAGCAGTTCTTC | CASSLEMGLISYNEQFF
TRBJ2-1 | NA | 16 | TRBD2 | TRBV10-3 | TGTGCCATCAGTGGGAATAGCGGGAGGGACTACAATGAGCAGTTCTTC | CAISGNSGRDYNEQFF
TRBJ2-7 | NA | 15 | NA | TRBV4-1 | TGCGCCAGCAGCCAAGGGGCCCAGAGCTCCTACGAGCAGTACTTC | CASSQGAQSSYEQYF
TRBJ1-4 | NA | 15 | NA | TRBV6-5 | TGTGCCAGCAGTTACTGGGGACAACCGGGGGAAAAACTGTTTTTT | CASSYWGQPGEKLFF
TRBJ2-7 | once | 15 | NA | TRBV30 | TGTGCCTGGAGTGTCGGCGGACATATCTCCTACGAGCAGTACTTC | CAWSVGGHISYEQYF
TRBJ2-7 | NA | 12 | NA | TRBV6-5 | TGTGCCAGCAGTTACTCGGCAGGGGAGCAGTACTTC | CASSYSAGEQYF
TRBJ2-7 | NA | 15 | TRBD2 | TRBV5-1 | TGCGCCAGCAGCTTGACCCTAGCGGGAGTGAACGAGCAGTACTTC | CASSLTLAGVNEQYF
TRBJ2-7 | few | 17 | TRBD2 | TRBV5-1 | TGCGCCAGCAGCTTGTCACTAGCGGGAGTCTCCCTCGGCGAGCAGTACTTC | CASSLSLAGVSLGEQYF
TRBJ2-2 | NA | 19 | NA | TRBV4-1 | TGCGCCAGCAGCCAAAGGGGTCTCAGGAGCGGGCCCAACGCCGGGGAGCTGTTTTTT | CASSQRGLRSGPNAGELFF
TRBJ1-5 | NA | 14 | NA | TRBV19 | TGTGCCAGTAGTATTTCAGGGCTGAGGCAGCCCCAGCATTTT | CASSISGLRQPQHF